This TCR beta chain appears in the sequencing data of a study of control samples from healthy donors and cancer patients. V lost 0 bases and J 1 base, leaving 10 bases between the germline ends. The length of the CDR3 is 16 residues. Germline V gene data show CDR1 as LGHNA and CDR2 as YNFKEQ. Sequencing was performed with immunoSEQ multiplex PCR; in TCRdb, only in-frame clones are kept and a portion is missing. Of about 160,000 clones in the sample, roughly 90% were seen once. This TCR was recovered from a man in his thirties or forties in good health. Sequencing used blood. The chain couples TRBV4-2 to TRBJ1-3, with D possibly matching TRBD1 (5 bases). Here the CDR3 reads CASSQELRVSGNTIYF. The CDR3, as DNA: TGTGCCAGCAGCCAAGAGCTCAGGGTTTCTGGAAACACCATATATTTT.